Each of the 16 T cell receptor beta chains below was sequenced from the same sample in a study of early T cells in non-severe SARS-CoV-2 infection. TCRdb re-called the 5' RACE reads with MiXCR, one entry per CDR3 protein. Seen here are 26,000 or so distinct CDR3 sequences, 5.1% observed once, and the top ten hold 4%. Source material: whole blood. The receptors come from an adult who was a healthcare worker with PCR-confirmed SARS-CoV-2 infection or an uninfected control (not recorded which).

In the case of this clonotype: At one end, the junction sequence differs from germline, possibly due to a read error. The chain employs TRBV7-7 and TRBJ2-5, with 10 bases matching TRBD2. CDR3 length: 14 residues. Germline V gene sequence: CDR1 SSHAT, CDR2 FNYEAQ (reference sequence). The CDR3 is CASSSSGGGETQYF. CDR3 DNA: TGTGCTAGCAGCTCTAGCGGGGGCGGAGAGACCCAGTACTTC. Complete variable domain (other parts from reference TRBV7-7 and TRBJ2-5): GAGVSQSPRYKVTKRGQDVTLRCDPISSHATLYWYQQALGQGPEFLTYFNYEAQPDKSGLPSDRFSAERPEGSISTLTIQRTEQRDSAMYRCASSSSGGGETQYFGPGTRLLVL.

Many counts were recorded for this clonotype. The chain links TRBV6-1 to TRBJ2-3; D might be TRBD1 (6 bases). Germline V gene lookup returns CDR1 MNHNS and CDR2 SASEGT. CDR3 length: 13 residues. Trimming took off 3 bases at V and 14 bases at J, with 18 bases between the two ends. CDR3 region: CASSDAAQGNAYF. The CDR3, as DNA: TGTGCCAGCAGTGATGCAGCACAGGGAAATGCGTATTTT.

This clonotype has a count of ten or more. The V gene is TRBV20-1, the J gene TRBJ1-2, with D possibly TRBD1 on 6 matching bases. The germline V and J ends were trimmed by 3 bases and 3 bases, with 17 bases remaining between them. The CDR3 extends over 15 amino acids. Germline V gene sequence: CDR1 DFQATT, CDR2 SNEGSKA (reference sequence). The CDR3 DNA is TGCAGTGCTAGGACCGATTCACAGGGCCACTATGGCTACACCTTC. Translation gives CSARTDSQGHYGYTF.

The sample holds many counts of this clonotype. This chain uses TRBV7-2 with TRBJ2-1, with 10 bases lining up with TRBD2. Germline CDR1 SGHTA, CDR2 FQGNSA. CDR3 size: 14 residues. J lost 10 bases, V lost 8 bases, and 11 bases had no gene match. CDR3 sequence reads: CASLVSGGAWEQFF. CDR3 nucleotide sequence: TGTGCCAGCTTAGTAAGCGGGGGGGCGTGGGAGCAGTTCTTC. Full variable domain (missing parts from reference TRBV7-2 and TRBJ2-1): GAGVSQSPSNKVTEKGKDVELRCDPISGHTALYWYRQSLGQGLEFLIYFQGNSAPDKSGLPSDRFSAERTGGSVSTLTIQRTQQEDSAVYLCASLVSGGAWEQFFGPGTRLTVL.

This clonotype was counted ten times or more. The J gene is TRBJ2-3, the V gene TRBV7-2; tentative D call: TRBD2 (5 bases). The CDR3 spans 14 residues. The V and J ends lost 5 bases and 2 bases respectively, with 11 bases between them. Germline CDR1 and CDR2: SGHTA and FQGNSA. The CDR3 nucleotides are TGTGCCAGCAGCCCCGGACTCTCCACAGATACGCAGTATTTT. It yields the protein CASSPGLSTDTQYF.

In its sample, this clonotype was seen many times. The genes are TRBV20-1 and TRBJ1-3; D gene unclear. The CDR3 spans 13 residues. Deletions cut 6 bases from V and 2 bases from J, with 11 bases between. Germline V gene sequence: CDR1 DFQATT, CDR2 SNEGSKA (reference sequence). The CDR3 is CSATYPPGNTIYF. Here the CDR3 DNA reads TGCAGTGCCACATATCCTCCTGGAAACACCATATATTTT.

This clonotype appeared a few times. The V call is TRBV11-2, the J call TRBJ1-1, with D hard to call. In germline, CDR1 is SGHAT, CDR2 FQNNGV. The CDR3 spans 19 residues. V gave up 0 bases and J gave up 3 bases, with 23 bases separating them. CDR3 sequence (DNA): TGTGCCAGCAGCTTAGAATGGAGGACCCGAACCCAGGCGGACACTGAAGCTTTCTTT. Protein: CASSLEWRTRTQADTEAFF.

The V and J genes are TRBV20-1 and TRBJ2-2, with no clear D. The germline CDR1 and CDR2 sequences are DFQATT and SNEGSKA (reference sequence). The CDR3 spans 13 residues. V was pared by 1 base and J by 6 bases, with 9 bases between. CDR3 sequence: CSARGTTSGELFF. In DNA form, the CDR3 reads TGCAGTGCTAGAGGCACCACCTCCGGGGAGCTGTTTTTT.

This clonotype occurred a few times. The V and J genes are TRBV15 and TRBJ2-5; TRBD2 aligns across 10 bases. V lost 3 bases and J lost 7; bases outside the gene matches: 8. CDR3 length equals 15 residues. Germline CDR1 is LNHNV and CDR2 is YYDKDF (reference sequence). The CDR3 nucleotides are TGTGCCACCAGCAGTGGTAGCGGGGGGTCTGGGACCCAGTACTTC. Residues: CATSSGSGGSGTQYF. Full variable domain (rest looked up from reference TRBV15 and TRBJ2-5): DAMVIQNPRYQVTQFGKPVTLSCSQTLNHNVMYWYQQKSSQAPKLLFHYYDKDFNNEADTPDNFQSRRPNTSFCFLDIRSPGLGDTAMYLCATSSGSGGSGTQYFGPGTRLLVL.

This clonotype has only a few counts. The rearrangement links TRBV30 to TRBJ1-1; 11 bases fit TRBD1. Losses at the gene ends were 2 bases for V and 8 bases for J; bases not matched to a gene: 4. The CDR3 has 13 residues. Germline assignment: CDR1 GTSNPN and CDR2 SVGIG (reference sequence). The CDR3 DNA reads TGTGCCTGGAGTCTAGGACAGGGGGCCGAAGCTTTCTTT. This encodes CAWSLGQGAEAFF.

There are many counts of this clonotype. The J gene is TRBJ1-1, the V gene TRBV12-3 or TRBV12-4; D may be TRBD1 (6 bases). This CDR3 is 14 amino acids long. V dropped 7 bases and J dropped 2 bases, with 14 bases sitting between them. The CDR3 region has the DNA TGTGCCAGCATCTCCAGGGGACCCAACACTGAAGCTTTCTTT. It encodes CASISRGPNTEAFF.

The chain combines TRBV7-2 with TRBJ2-7; unclear D gene. The germline gives CDR1 SGHTA, CDR2 FQGNSA. Between the trimmed V and J ends, which lost 5 bases and 0 bases, there was a span of 5 bases. This CDR3 has 12 amino acids. The CDR3 region is CASSPSSYEQYF. CDR3 in DNA: TGTGCCAGCAGCCCTAGCTCCTACGAGCAGTACTTC.

About this clonotype: The junction departs from the called germline gene at one end, perhaps through a read error. CDR3: CSARVVAEETQYF. The DNA of the CDR3 is TGCAGTGCGAGAGTCGTAGCGGAAGAGACCCAGTACTTC. The V gene is TRBV20-1, the J gene TRBJ2-5, with D possibly matching TRBD2 (6 bases). The length of the CDR3 is 13 residues. Germline assignment: CDR1 DFQATT and CDR2 SNEGSKA (reference sequence).

This clonotype was found many times. The V and J genes are TRBV7-3 and TRBJ2-2; D might be TRBD1 (6 bases). Germline V gene sequence: CDR1 SGHTA, CDR2 FQGTGA. The CDR3 is 14 amino acids. The V gene lost 5 bases and the J gene lost 3 bases, with 10 bases spanning the gap. The CDR3 coding sequence is TGTGCCAGCAGCCAACAGGGTTACACCGGGGAGCTGTTTTTT. Its translation is CASSQQGYTGELFF.

This clonotype was picked up a small number of times. The V gene is TRBV27, the J gene TRBJ1-1; D is unclear. The CDR3 is made up of 14 amino acids. The ends were cut back, 0 bases at V and 1 base at J, with 6 bases in the middle. Germline assignment: CDR1 MNHEY and CDR2 SMNVEV (reference sequence). The CDR3 here is CASSLSRQNTEAFF. The CDR3, as DNA: TGTGCCAGCAGTTTATCAAGGCAGAACACTGAAGCTTTCTTT.

This clonotype was seen repeatedly, ten times or more. The CDR3 sequence: CASSHTNNYGYTF. DNA of the CDR3: TGCGCCAGCAGCCACACTAATAACTATGGCTACACCTTC. V and J are TRBV4-3 and TRBJ1-2, with unresolved D. CDR1 LGHNA and CDR2 YSLEER come from the germline V gene. Deletions cut 3 bases from V and 1 base from J, with 6 bases between. CDR3 length: 13 residues.